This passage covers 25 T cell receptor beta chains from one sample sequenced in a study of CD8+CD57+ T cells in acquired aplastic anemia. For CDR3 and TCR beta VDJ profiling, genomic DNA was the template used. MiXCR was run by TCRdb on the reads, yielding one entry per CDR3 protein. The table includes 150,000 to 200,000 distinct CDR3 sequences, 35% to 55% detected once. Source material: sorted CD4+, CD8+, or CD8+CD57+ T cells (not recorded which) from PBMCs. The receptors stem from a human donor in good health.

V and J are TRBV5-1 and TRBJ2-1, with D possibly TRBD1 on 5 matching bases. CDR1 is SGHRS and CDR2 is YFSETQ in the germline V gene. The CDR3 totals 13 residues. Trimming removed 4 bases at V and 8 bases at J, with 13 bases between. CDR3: CASSIRQGDEQFF. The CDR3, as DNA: TGCGCCAGCAGCATTAGGCAGGGTGATGAGCAGTTCTTC.

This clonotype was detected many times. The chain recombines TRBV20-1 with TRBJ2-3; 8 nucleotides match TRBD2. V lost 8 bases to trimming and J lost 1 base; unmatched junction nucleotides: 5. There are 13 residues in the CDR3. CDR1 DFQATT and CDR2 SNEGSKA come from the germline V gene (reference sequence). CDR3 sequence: CSSAGGRTDTQYF. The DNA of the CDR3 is TGCAGTTCCGCGGGGGGCCGCACAGATACGCAGTATTTT.

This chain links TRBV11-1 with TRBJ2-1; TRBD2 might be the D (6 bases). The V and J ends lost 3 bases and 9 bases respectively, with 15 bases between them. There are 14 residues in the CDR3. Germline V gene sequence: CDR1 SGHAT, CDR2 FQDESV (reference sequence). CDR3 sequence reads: CASSLGLGPGEQFF. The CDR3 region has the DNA TGTGCCAGCAGCTTGGGACTGGGACCAGGTGAGCAGTTCTTC.

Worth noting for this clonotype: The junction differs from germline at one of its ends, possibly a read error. This chain's CDR3 is CAISGQLYEQHF. CDR3 coding DNA: TGTGCCATCAGTGGGCAGTTATACGAGCAGCACTTC. The chain has TRBV10-3 and TRBJ2-7; no reliable D call. Germline-derived CDR1 and CDR2 are ENHRY and SYGVKD. This CDR3 spans 12 amino acids.

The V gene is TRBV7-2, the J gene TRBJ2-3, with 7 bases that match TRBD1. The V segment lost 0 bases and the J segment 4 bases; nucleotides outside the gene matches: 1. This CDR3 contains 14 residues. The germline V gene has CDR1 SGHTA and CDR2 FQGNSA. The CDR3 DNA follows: TGTGCCAGCAGCTTAGCGACAGGGTCAGATACGCAGTATTTT. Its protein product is CASSLATGSDTQYF.

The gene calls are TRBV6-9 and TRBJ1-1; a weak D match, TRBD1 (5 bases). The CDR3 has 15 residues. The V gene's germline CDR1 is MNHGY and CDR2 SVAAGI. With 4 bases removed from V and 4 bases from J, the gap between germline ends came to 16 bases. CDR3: CASSSSQAGGTEAFF. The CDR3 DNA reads TGTGCCAGCAGTTCTTCCCAGGCTGGGGGCACTGAAGCTTTCTTT.

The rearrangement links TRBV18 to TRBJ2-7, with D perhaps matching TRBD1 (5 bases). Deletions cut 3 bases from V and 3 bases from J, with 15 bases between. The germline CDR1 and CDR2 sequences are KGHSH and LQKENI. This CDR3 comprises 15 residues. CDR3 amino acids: CASSPRQTSNYEQYF. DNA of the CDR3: TGTGCCAGCTCACCCAGACAGACTTCCAACTACGAGCAGTACTTC.

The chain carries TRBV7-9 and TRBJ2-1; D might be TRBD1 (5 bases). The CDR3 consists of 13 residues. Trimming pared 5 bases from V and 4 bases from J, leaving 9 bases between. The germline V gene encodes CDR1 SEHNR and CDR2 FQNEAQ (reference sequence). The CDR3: CASSQAGYNEQFF. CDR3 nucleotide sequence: TGTGCCAGCAGCCAGGCAGGGTACAATGAGCAGTTCTTC. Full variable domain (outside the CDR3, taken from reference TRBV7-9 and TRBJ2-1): DTGVSQNPRHKITKRGQNVTFRCDPISEHNRLYWYRQTLGQGPEFLTYFQNEAQLEKSRLLSDRFSAERPKGSFSTLEIQRTEQGDSAMYLCASSQAGYNEQFFGPGTRLTVL.

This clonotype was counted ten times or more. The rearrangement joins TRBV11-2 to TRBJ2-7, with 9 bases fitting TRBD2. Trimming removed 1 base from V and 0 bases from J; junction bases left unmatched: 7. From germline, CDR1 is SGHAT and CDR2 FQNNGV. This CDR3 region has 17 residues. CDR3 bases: TGTGCCAGCAGCTTAGTTCCTAGCGGGGTCACCTCCTACGAGCAGTACTTC. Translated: CASSLVPSGVTSYEQYF.

The CDR3 loop is CASSYSDRRHEQYF. Written as DNA, the CDR3 is TGTGCCAGCAGTTACTCGGACAGGCGGCACGAGCAGTACTTC. The chain carries TRBV6-7 and TRBJ2-7; 7 bases fit TRBD1. TRBV6-7 has ORF status, its function being uncertain. The CDR3 length is 14 residues. J gave up 5 bases and V 0 bases, and 4 bases lay outside the gene matches.

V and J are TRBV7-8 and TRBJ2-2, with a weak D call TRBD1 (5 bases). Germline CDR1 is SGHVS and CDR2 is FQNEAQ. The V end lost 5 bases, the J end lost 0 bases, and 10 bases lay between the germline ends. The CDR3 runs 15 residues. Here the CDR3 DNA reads TGTGCCAGCAGCACAGGACATCCGAACACCGGGGAGCTGTTTTTT. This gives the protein CASSTGHPNTGELFF. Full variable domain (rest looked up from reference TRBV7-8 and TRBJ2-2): GAGVSQSPRYKVAKRGQDVALRCDPISGHVSLFWYQQALGQGPEFLTYFQNEAQLDKSGLPSDRFFAERPEGSVSTLKIQRTQQEDSAVYLCASSTGHPNTGELFFGEGSRLTVL.

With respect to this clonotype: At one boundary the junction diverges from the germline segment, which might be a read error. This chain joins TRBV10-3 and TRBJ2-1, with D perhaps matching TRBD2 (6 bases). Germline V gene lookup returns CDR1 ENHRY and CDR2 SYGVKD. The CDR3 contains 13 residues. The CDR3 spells CASSLRVGGEQFF. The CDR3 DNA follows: TGTGCCAGCAGTCTCCGGGTGGGGGGTGAGCAGTTCTTC.

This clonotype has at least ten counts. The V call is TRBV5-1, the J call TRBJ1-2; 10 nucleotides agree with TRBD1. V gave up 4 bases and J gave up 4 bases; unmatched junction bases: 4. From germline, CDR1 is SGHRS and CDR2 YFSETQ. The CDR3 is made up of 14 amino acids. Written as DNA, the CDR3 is TGCGCCAGCAGCGCGGGGACAGGGGTCTATGGCTACACCTTC. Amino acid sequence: CASSAGTGVYGYTF.

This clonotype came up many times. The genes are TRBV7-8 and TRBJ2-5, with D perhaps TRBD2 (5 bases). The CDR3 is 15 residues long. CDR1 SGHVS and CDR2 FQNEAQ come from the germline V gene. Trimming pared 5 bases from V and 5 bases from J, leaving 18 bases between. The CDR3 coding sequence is TGTGCCAGCAGCCCGTCGGACTCCCCGGCGGAGACCCAGTACTTC. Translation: CASSPSDSPAETQYF.

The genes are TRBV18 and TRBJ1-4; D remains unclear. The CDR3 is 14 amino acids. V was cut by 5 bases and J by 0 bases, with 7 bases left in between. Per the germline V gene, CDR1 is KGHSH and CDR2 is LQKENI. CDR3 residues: CASSAVATNEKLFF. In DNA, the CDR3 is TGTGCCAGCTCAGCAGTTGCAACTAATGAAAAACTGTTTTTT. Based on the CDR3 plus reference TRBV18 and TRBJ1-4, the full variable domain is NAGVMQNPRHLVRRRGQEARLRCSPMKGHSHVYWYRQLPEEGLKFMVYLQKENIIDESGMPKERFSAEFPKEGPSILRIQQVVRGDSAAYFCASSAVATNEKLFFGSGTQLSVL.

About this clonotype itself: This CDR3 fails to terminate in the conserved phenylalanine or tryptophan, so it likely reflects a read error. As DNA, the CDR3 is TGCAGTGCTAGAGATAGCAGCCAAGCCCAAGGGCCCTACGAGCAGTACCTC. Translated: CSARDSSQAQGPYEQYL. The V and J genes are TRBV20-1 and TRBJ2-7; D remains ambiguous. V lost 0 bases, J lost 2 bases, and 20 bases lay in between. Germline CDR1 DFQATT, CDR2 SNEGSKA (reference sequence). There are 17 residues in the CDR3.

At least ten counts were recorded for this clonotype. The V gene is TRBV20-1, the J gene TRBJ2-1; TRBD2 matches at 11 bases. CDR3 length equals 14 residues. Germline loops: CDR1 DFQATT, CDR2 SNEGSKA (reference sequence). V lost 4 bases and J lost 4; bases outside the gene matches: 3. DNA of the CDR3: TGCAGTGCTACTAGCGGGGGGAAGTACAATGAGCAGTTCTTC. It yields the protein CSATSGGKYNEQFF.

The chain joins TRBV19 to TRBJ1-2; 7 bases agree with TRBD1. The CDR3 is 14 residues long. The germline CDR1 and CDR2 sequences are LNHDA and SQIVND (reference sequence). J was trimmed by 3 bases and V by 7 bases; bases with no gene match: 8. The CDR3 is CASNRDRQYYGYTF. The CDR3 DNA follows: TGTGCCAGTAACCGGGACAGACAGTACTATGGCTACACCTTC.

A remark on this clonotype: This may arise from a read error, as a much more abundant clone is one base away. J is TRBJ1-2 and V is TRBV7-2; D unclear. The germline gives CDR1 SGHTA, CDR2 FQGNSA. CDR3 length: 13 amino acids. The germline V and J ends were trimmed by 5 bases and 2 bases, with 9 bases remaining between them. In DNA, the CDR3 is TGTGCCAGCAGCGCGGACGTAAACTATGGCTACACCTTC. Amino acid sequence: CASSADVNYGYTF.

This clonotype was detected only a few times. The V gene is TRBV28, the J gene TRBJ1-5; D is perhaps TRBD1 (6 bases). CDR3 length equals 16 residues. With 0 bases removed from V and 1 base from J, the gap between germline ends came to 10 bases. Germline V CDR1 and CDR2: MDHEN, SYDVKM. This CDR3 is CASSLWGAGSNQPQHF. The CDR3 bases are TGTGCCAGCAGTTTATGGGGGGCAGGAAGCAATCAGCCCCAGCATTTT.

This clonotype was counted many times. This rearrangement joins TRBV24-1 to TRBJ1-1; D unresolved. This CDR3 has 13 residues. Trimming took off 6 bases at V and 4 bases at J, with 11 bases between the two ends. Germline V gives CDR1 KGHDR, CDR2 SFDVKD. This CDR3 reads CATSTQEGTEAFF. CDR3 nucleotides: TGTGCCACCAGTACGCAGGAGGGCACTGAAGCTTTCTTT.

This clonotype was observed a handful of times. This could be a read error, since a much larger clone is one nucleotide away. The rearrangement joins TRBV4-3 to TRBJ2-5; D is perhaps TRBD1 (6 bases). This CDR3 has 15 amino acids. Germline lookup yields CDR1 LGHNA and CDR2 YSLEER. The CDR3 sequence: CASNQEGGTRGTQYF. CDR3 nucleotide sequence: TGCGCCAGCAACCAAGAGGGTGGGACAAGAGGGACCCAGTACTTC.

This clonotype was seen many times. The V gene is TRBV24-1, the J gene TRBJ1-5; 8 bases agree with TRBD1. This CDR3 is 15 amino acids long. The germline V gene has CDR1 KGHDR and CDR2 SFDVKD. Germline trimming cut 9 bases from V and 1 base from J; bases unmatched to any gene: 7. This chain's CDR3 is CATGSGTGSNQPQHF. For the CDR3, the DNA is TGTGCCACCGGCTCCGGGACAGGCAGCAATCAGCCCCAGCATTTT.

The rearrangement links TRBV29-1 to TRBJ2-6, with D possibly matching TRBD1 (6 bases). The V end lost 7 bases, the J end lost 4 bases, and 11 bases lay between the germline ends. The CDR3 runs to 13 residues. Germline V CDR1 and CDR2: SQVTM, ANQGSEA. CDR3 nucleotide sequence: TGCAGCGCGGTCGGACAGGGGGCCAACGTCCTGACTTTC. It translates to CSAVGQGANVLTF.

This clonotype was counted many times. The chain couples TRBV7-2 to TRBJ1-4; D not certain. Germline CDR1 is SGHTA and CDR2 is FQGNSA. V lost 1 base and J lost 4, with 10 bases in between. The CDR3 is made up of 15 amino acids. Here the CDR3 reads CASSLVGSVNEKLFF. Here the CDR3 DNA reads TGTGCCAGCAGCTTAGTTGGGAGTGTTAATGAAAAACTGTTTTTT.